The 17 T cell receptor beta chains given below trace back to one sample, sequenced in a study of cytomegalovirus exposure and HLA in healthy donors. This PCR relied on a set of 60 Vbeta primers and 13 Jbeta primers. TCRdb's copy holds only in-frame clones and misses some; the assay was immunoSEQ multiplex PCR. The sample contains under 200,000 clones, approximately 80% of which appear only once. Specimen: PBMCs. Receptor source: a woman aged 45-60 years in good health and CMV-seronegative.

This sequence joins TRBV7-2 and TRBJ2-3, with TRBD1 identical over 10 bases. V shed 1 base and J 12 bases; nucleotides not matched to a gene: 10. This CDR3 comprises 15 residues. Germline V gene lookup returns CDR1 SGHTA and CDR2 FQGNSA. The CDR3 loop is CASSLEGTGVVRQYF. The CDR3 DNA reads as TGTGCCAGCAGCTTAGAAGGGACAGGGGTGGTTCGTCAGTATTTT.

The chain couples TRBV10-3 to TRBJ1-2; 9 bases fit TRBD1. The ends lost 11 bases at V and 8 bases at J; junction bases unmatched: 12. The length of the CDR3 is 13 residues. CDR1 is ENHRY and CDR2 is SYGVKD in the germline V gene. The CDR3 nucleotides read TGTGCCGGCAGGACAGGGGAGGTCGAAGGCTACACCTTC. Amino acid sequence: CAGRTGEVEGYTF.

This clone was detected a few times. CDR3 residues: CATGDRPNLRGAQYF. CDR3 DNA: TGTGCAACTGGGGACAGGCCAAACCTTAGGGGGGCCCAGTACTTC. The chain is built from TRBV6-5 and TRBJ2-5, with 8 bases fitting TRBD1. The CDR3 is made up of 15 amino acids. Germline CDR1 is MNHEY and CDR2 is SVGAGI.

The chain combines TRBV5-1 with TRBJ2-7; 9 bases align to TRBD1. Per the germline V gene, CDR1 is SGHRS and CDR2 is YFSETQ. The length of the CDR3 is 14 residues. Unmatched junction bases numbered 9, after V lost 7 bases and J lost 4 bases. The CDR3 DNA reads TGCGCCAGCCGCGAACAGGGGGCAAAATACGAGCAGTACTTC. This gives the protein CASREQGAKYEQYF.

The J gene is TRBJ2-3, the V gene TRBV4-3, with TRBD2 matching over 10 bases. The germline V gene encodes CDR1 LGHNA and CDR2 YSLEER. V trimming: 4 bases; J trimming: 3 bases; junction bases outside the gene matches: 13. The CDR3 runs to 18 residues. CDR3 in DNA: TGCGCCAGCAGCCGGGGGTATCTAGCGGGGGTTCTGACAGATACGCAGTATTTT. Translated, it gives CASSRGYLAGVLTDTQYF.

This sequence joins TRBV19 and TRBJ2-5, with TRBD2 identical over 10 bases. J lost 2 bases, V lost 6 bases, and 9 bases had no gene match. In germline, CDR1 is LNHDA, CDR2 SQIVND (reference sequence). CDR3 length: 16 amino acids. The CDR3: CASSRRTSGGQETQYF. DNA for the CDR3: TGTGCCAGTAGCCGAAGGACTAGCGGAGGGCAAGAGACCCAGTACTTC.

The gene calls are TRBV6-5 and TRBJ2-3, with 12 bases that match TRBD2. Germline CDR1 MNHEY, CDR2 SVGAGI. V lost 4 bases to trimming and J lost 4 bases; unmatched junction nucleotides: 6. CDR3 length: 16 amino acids. The CDR3 spells CASSFLRTSGADTQYF. Here the CDR3 DNA reads TGTGCCAGCAGTTTCTTGCGGACTAGCGGGGCAGATACGCAGTATTTT.

This clone was recorded once. This rearrangement joins TRBV29-1 to TRBJ2-5; D might be TRBD2 (5 bases). CDR1 SQVTM and CDR2 ANQGSEA come from the germline V gene. The CDR3 extends over 12 amino acids. V was clipped by 4 bases and J by 5 bases, with 11 bases between them. This chain's CDR3 is CSVVPGMETQYF. In DNA, the CDR3 is TGCAGCGTTGTTCCGGGGATGGAGACCCAGTACTTC.

The chain couples TRBV19 to TRBJ1-1, with D possibly TRBD1 on 5 matching bases. V dropped 0 bases and J dropped 0 bases, with 8 bases sitting between them. Germline V lookup: CDR1 LNHDA, CDR2 SQIVND (reference sequence). This CDR3 has 15 amino acids. For the CDR3, the DNA is TGTGCCAGTAGTATAGAGGGCAGGGTGAACACTGAAGCTTTCTTT. Protein: CASSIEGRVNTEAFF.

The chain uses TRBV6-6 and TRBJ2-7; D might be TRBD2 (6 bases). V was trimmed by 2 bases and J by 1 base, leaving 12 bases between them. The CDR3 has 15 residues. Germline-derived CDR1 and CDR2 are MNHNY and SVGAGI (reference sequence). The CDR3 loop is CASSYVQRASYEQYF. CDR3 bases: TGTGCCAGCAGTTACGTCCAGCGGGCATCCTACGAGCAGTACTTC.

V usage is TRBV2 and J usage is TRBJ1-4; D uncertain. Germline CDR1 reads SNHLY; CDR2 reads FYNNEI. The CDR3 is made up of 13 amino acids. The V and J ends lost 6 bases and 5 bases respectively, with 10 bases between them. CDR3 amino acids: CASSRRQNEKLFF. The CDR3 region has the DNA TGTGCCAGCAGCCGGAGGCAGAATGAAAAACTGTTTTTT.

The chain employs TRBV5-1 and TRBJ2-5; TRBD2 is a possible D gene (5 bases). This CDR3 comprises 16 residues. The V and J ends lost 2 bases and 0 bases respectively, with 14 bases between them. Germline V lookup: CDR1 SGHRS, CDR2 YFSETQ. CDR3 bases: TGCGCCAGCAGCTTAGGGAGTAAGAGGGACCAAGAGACCCAGTACTTC. Protein sequence: CASSLGSKRDQETQYF. Full variable domain (outside the CDR3, taken from reference TRBV5-1 and TRBJ2-5): KAGVTQTPRYLIKTRGQQVTLSCSPISGHRSVSWYQQTPGQGLQFLFEYFSETQRNKGNFPGRFSGRQFSNSRSEMNVSTLELGDSALYLCASSLGSKRDQETQYFGPGTRLLVL.

The chain has TRBV7-3 and TRBJ2-7; 7 positions agree with TRBD2. CDR1 SGHTA and CDR2 FQGTGA come from the germline V gene. V trimming: 0 bases; J trimming: 3 bases; junction bases outside the gene matches: 2. The CDR3 extends over 14 amino acids. The CDR3 nucleotides read TGTGCCAGCAGCTTAACCGGGGGGTACTACGAGCAGTACTTC. This encodes CASSLTGGYYEQYF.

V is TRBV27 and J is TRBJ2-1; 11 nucleotides align to TRBD2. CDR1 MNHEY and CDR2 SMNVEV come from the germline V gene (reference sequence). With 5 bases clipped from V and 3 bases from J, the junction kept 6 bases outside the gene matches. The CDR3 covers 16 residues. CDR3 coding DNA: TGTGCCAGCAGTATTCTAGCGGGGGGCGTCTACAATGAGCAGTTCTTC. It specifies CASSILAGGVYNEQFF.

This clone is a singleton in its sample. V usage is TRBV9 and J usage is TRBJ2-3, with D perhaps TRBD2 (6 bases). The CDR3 length is 14 residues. Germline-derived CDR1 and CDR2 are SGDLS and YYNGEE. Trimming removed 4 bases at V and 9 bases at J, with 18 bases between. CDR3 sequence reads: CASSLLRDSGTQYF. The CDR3 DNA is TGTGCCAGCAGCCTCCTCCGGGACTCAGGAACGCAGTATTTT.

CDR3 sequence reads: CASSLIGPTGSTDTQYF. The DNA of the CDR3 is TGTGCCAGCAGCTTAATCGGGCCAACGGGAAGCACAGATACGCAGTATTTT. This chain joins TRBV7-9 and TRBJ2-3; TRBD2 might be the D (5 bases). V was cut by 2 bases and J by 0 bases, with 15 bases left in between. Germline V gene lookup returns CDR1 SEHNR and CDR2 FQNEAQ (reference sequence). The CDR3 is made up of 17 amino acids.

The V call is TRBV19, the J call TRBJ1-2; TRBD1 might be the D (5 bases). The CDR3 sequence is 15 residues long. In germline, CDR1 is LNHDA, CDR2 SQIVND (reference sequence). Trimming took 2 bases from V and 3 from J, leaving 13 bases between them. CDR3 coding DNA: TGTGCCAGTAGTATAAATGGGGCCCCGGACTATGGCTACACCTTC. Translation: CASSINGAPDYGYTF.